This passage covers 3 T cell receptor beta chains from one sample sequenced in a study of blood T cell repertoires in COVID-19. Measured with immunoSEQ multiplex PCR; TCRdb has only the in-frame clones, and not every one. The sample shows tens of thousands of clones, about nine tenths of them seen only once. Sequenced sample: peripheral blood. Receptors were obtained from a man over 45 with active or convalescent COVID-19.

The J gene is TRBJ1-2, the V gene TRBV5-1, with D perhaps matching TRBD1 (6 bases). CDR1 is SGHRS, CDR2 YFSETQ, per germline. The CDR3 runs 12 residues. Trimming shortened V by 4 bases and J by 2 bases, and 6 bases separated the two germline ends. The chain's CDR3 is CASSQGNYGYTF. The CDR3 region has the DNA TGCGCCAGCAGCCAGGGGAACTATGGCTACACCTTC.

A single count supports this clone. The chain uses TRBV5-4 and TRBJ2-1, with unresolved D. Looked up from germline, CDR1 is SGHNT and CDR2 is YYREEE (reference sequence). The V end lost 4 bases, the J end lost 10 bases, and 15 bases lay between the germline ends. This CDR3 comprises 13 residues. The CDR3 sequence is CASSPEVAGEQFF. The CDR3 region has the DNA TGTGCCAGCAGCCCAGAGGTAGCCGGGGAGCAGTTCTTC.

The chain couples TRBV7-9 to TRBJ2-2; weak D call: TRBD2 (5 bases). The CDR3 totals 17 residues. The V and J ends lost 3 bases and 6 bases respectively, with 20 bases between them. Germline V gives CDR1 SEHNR, CDR2 FQNEAQ (reference sequence). The chain's CDR3 is CASSFSISAVNPGELFF. The CDR3 DNA is TGTGCCAGCAGCTTCTCGATTAGCGCGGTGAATCCCGGGGAGCTGTTTTTT. The full variable domain, in which reference TRBV7-9 and TRBJ2-2 provide the parts outside the CDR3, is DTGVSQNPRHKITKRGQNVTFRCDPISEHNRLYWYRQTLGQGPEFLTYFQNEAQLEKSRLLSDRFSAERPKGSFSTLEIQRTEQGDSAMYLCASSFSISAVNPGELFFGEGSRLTVL.